This T cell receptor beta chain was captured in a study of shared clonotypes between healthy human individuals. Study at large: Per donor, three plates held CD4 naive cells, three held CD4 memory, two held CD8 naive and one held CD8 memory.

About this clone: Antigen specificity is unknown. At one end the junction does not follow the germline gene, possibly because of a read error.

The CD4+ fraction was divided into a CD45RA+ naive subset and a CD45RA-negative memory subset. Study findings and constraints: Some naive CD4 clonotypes, 4.5% to 5.5%, turned up in common across four donors. Rarefaction demonstrated incomplete sorted-subset sequencing despite large depth.

Sequenced by immunoSEQ multiplex PCR; TCRdb stores in-frame clones only, minus some. In the table there are some 680,000 clones, roughly 72% of which are singletons. The CDR3 has 13 residues. CDR1 and CDR2 from the germline V gene are ENHRY and SYGVKD. Sequenced sample: memory CD4+ T cells sorted from blood. Subset here: CD45RA-negative fraction. The gene calls are TRBV10-3 and TRBJ2-7; D might be TRBD2 (5 bases). The sequence came from a woman aged 30 to 39 in good health. The CDR3 region is CASSSGLLGEQYF. CDR3 in DNA: TGTGCCAGCAGTTCCGGACTTCTCGGGGAGCAGTACTTC.